One sample yielded the 18 T cell receptor beta chains listed below, sequenced in a study of T cell responses to AZD1222 COVID-19 vaccine. Clones were sequenced by immunoSEQ multiplex PCR, and TCRdb holds only the in-frame ones, with some missing. Of almost 70,000 clones in the sample, roughly 80% are singletons; the top ten hold around 15%. The sequenced sample was peripheral blood, obtained 28 days after the second AZD1222 dose. The source of these receptors is an adult who received the AZD1222 COVID-19 vaccine.

The chain uses TRBV11-3 and TRBJ2-1; the D gene is possibly TRBD1 (6 bases). Germline-derived CDR1 and CDR2 are SGHNT and YENEEA. V lost 5 bases, J lost 8 bases, and 16 bases lay in between. There are 14 residues in the CDR3. CDR3 amino acids: CASSPRDNVHEQFF. The CDR3, as DNA: TGTGCCAGCAGCCCCCGGGACAACGTCCATGAGCAGTTCTTC.

The rearrangement joins TRBV10-3 to TRBJ2-7, with D uncertain. The germline CDR1 and CDR2 sequences are ENHRY and SYGVKD. The CDR3 is 15 amino acids. V was cut by 6 bases and J by 3 bases, with 18 bases left in between. This CDR3 reads CAIRVVRETGYEQYF. The CDR3 bases are TGTGCCATCAGGGTTGTAAGGGAAACGGGCTACGAGCAGTACTTC.

V is TRBV19 and J is TRBJ2-7; tentatively, D is TRBD1 (6 bases). Germline-derived CDR1 and CDR2 are LNHDA and SQIVND (reference sequence). This CDR3 is built from 13 residues. The V and J ends lost 6 bases and 3 bases respectively, with 12 bases between them. Written as DNA, the CDR3 is TGTGCCAGTAGCGGGACACCAGTCTACGAGCAGTACTTC. Protein product: CASSGTPVYEQYF.

This chain links TRBV2 with TRBJ2-1; 9 bases are a match to TRBD2. CDR3 length: 20 amino acids. Germline V gives CDR1 SNHLY, CDR2 FYNNEI. V lost 6 bases, J lost 2 bases, and 20 bases stayed unmatched. CDR3 DNA sequence: TGTGCCAGCAGACCGAAAACTATACCTAACCGCGGGGGGGCCTACAATGAGCAGTTCTTC. It codes for CASRPKTIPNRGGAYNEQFF.

The chain combines TRBV11-2 with TRBJ1-4; D is perhaps TRBD1 (6 bases). The V gene lost 6 bases and the J gene lost 3 bases, with 14 bases spanning the gap. The CDR3 has 15 amino acids. Germline V gene sequence: CDR1 SGHAT, CDR2 FQNNGV. The CDR3 loop is CASSSRGGPNEKLFF. The CDR3 coding sequence is TGTGCCAGCAGTTCGCGCGGGGGCCCTAATGAAAAACTGTTTTTT.

This clone was picked up one time. The chain recombines TRBV9 with TRBJ1-1; D possibly corresponds to TRBD1 (5 bases). Germline CDR1 and CDR2: SGDLS and YYNGEE. This CDR3 has 15 residues. V lost 4 bases and J 3 bases, leaving 16 bases between the germline ends. This CDR3 reads CASSPRWGGDTEAFF. CDR3 nucleotides: TGTGCCAGCAGCCCTCGTTGGGGGGGGGACACTGAAGCTTTCTTT. Together with reference TRBV9 and TRBJ1-1, the CDR3 gives the full variable domain: DSGVTQTPKHLITATGQRVTLRCSPRSGDLSVYWYQQSLDQGLQFLIQYYNGEERAKGNILERFSAQQFPDLHSELNLSSLELGDSALYFCASSPRWGGDTEAFFGQGTRLTVV.

The rearrangement links TRBV6-5 to TRBJ1-2; no firm D call. Trimming stripped 10 bases from V and 7 bases from J, with 16 bases between. The germline CDR1 and CDR2 sequences are MNHEY and SVGAGI. The CDR3 runs 12 residues. CDR3 in amino acids: CAINDRAGGYTF. The CDR3 nucleotides read TGTGCCATCAACGACCGGGCGGGTGGCTACACCTTC.

V usage is TRBV2 and J usage is TRBJ2-2, with TRBD1 as a possible D gene (6 bases). V was trimmed by 6 bases and J by 3 bases, leaving 11 bases between them. CDR3 size: 14 residues. The V gene's germline CDR1 is SNHLY and CDR2 FYNNEI. The CDR3, as DNA: TGTGCCAGCAGAGGACAGATCGACACCGGGGAGCTGTTTTTT. This translates into CASRGQIDTGELFF.

This chain links TRBV19 with TRBJ1-3, with a tentative D call TRBD1 (5 bases). The germline V gene has CDR1 LNHDA and CDR2 SQIVND (reference sequence). V lost 6 bases and J lost 4, with 22 bases in between. The CDR3 consists of 17 residues. This CDR3 is CASRPAEPRGSGNTIYF. In DNA form, the CDR3 reads TGTGCCAGTAGGCCAGCCGAACCAAGGGGTTCGGGAAACACCATATATTTT. Filled out from reference TRBV19 and TRBJ1-3, the complete variable domain reads DGGITQSPKYLFRKEGQNVTLSCEQNLNHDAMYWYRQDPGQGLRLIYYSQIVNDFQKGDIAEGYSVSREKKESFPLTVTSAQKNPTAFYLCASRPAEPRGSGNTIYFGEGSWLTVV.

With regard to this clone: A much larger clone differs from this one at a single base, so this may be a read error. The same CDR3 also results from other DNA sequences found in this sample. The chain joins TRBV7-9 to TRBJ1-1; a weak D match, TRBD1 (5 bases). The CDR3 length is 15 residues. The germline CDR1 and CDR2 sequences are SEHNR and FQNEAQ (reference sequence). The V end lost 1 base, the J end lost 0 bases, and 9 bases lay between the germline ends. CDR3 nucleotide sequence: TGTGCCAGCAGCTTAGATCCAGGGATGAACACTGAAGCTTTCTTT. Translation gives CASSLDPGMNTEAFF.

V is TRBV12-3 or TRBV12-4 and J is TRBJ1-2; no reliable D call. There are 13 residues in the CDR3. The V end lost 1 base, the J end lost 4 bases, and 7 bases lay between the germline ends. CDR3 bases: TGTGCCAGCAGTTTAGGAGGGTTCTATGGCTACACCTTC. Protein: CASSLGGFYGYTF.

The chain combines TRBV6-5 with TRBJ1-2; D is possibly TRBD1 (5 bases). CDR1 and CDR2 from the germline V gene are MNHEY and SVGAGI. The CDR3 contains 15 residues. V lost 0 bases to trimming and J lost 4 bases, with 12 bases between them. DNA for the CDR3: TGTGCCAGCAGTTACTCGCGGGGACTGGTCTATGGCTACACCTTC. Translating it yields CASSYSRGLVYGYTF.

The chain recombines TRBV6-5 with TRBJ1-2; weak D call: TRBD1 (6 bases). Germline V lookup: CDR1 MNHEY, CDR2 SVGAGI. With 7 bases removed from V and 1 base from J, the gap between germline ends came to 13 bases. The CDR3 contains 14 residues. The CDR3: CASTQPGVNYGYTF. DNA for the CDR3: TGTGCCAGCACCCAACCAGGGGTTAACTATGGCTACACCTTC.

The gene calls are TRBV20-1 and TRBJ1-2; D gene unclear. The CDR3 is made up of 11 amino acids. With 3 bases removed from V and 8 bases from J, the gap between germline ends came to 10 bases. Germline-derived CDR1 and CDR2 are DFQATT and SNEGSKA (reference sequence). The chain's CDR3 is CSASFLEGYTF. DNA of the CDR3: TGCAGTGCTAGTTTTTTGGAGGGCTACACCTTC.

This sequence joins TRBV5-6 and TRBJ2-3; D gene ambiguous. CDR1 is SGHDT, CDR2 YYEEEE, per germline. This CDR3 region has 15 residues. The V end lost 1 base, the J end lost 0 bases, and 9 bases lay between the germline ends. CDR3 amino acids: CASSLKPTSTDTQYF. Written as DNA, the CDR3 is TGTGCCAGCAGCTTGAAGCCTACTAGCACAGATACGCAGTATTTT.

V and J are TRBV27 and TRBJ1-4; 10 bases fit TRBD1. Germline V CDR1 and CDR2: MNHEY, SMNVEV (reference sequence). The CDR3 contains 14 residues. Trimming cost V 6 bases and J 4 bases; bases outside gene matches: 2. In DNA form, the CDR3 reads TGTGCCAGCAGGAGGGACAGGGGTAATGAAAAACTGTTTTTT. Translating it yields CASRRDRGNEKLFF.

This sequence joins TRBV3-1 (or the pseudogene TRBV3-2) and TRBJ2-7; D remains ambiguous. V was pared by 3 bases and J by 6 bases, with 12 bases between. Germline V CDR1 and CDR2: LGHDT, YNNKEL (reference sequence). CDR3 length: 13 amino acids. CDR3 loop: CASSHGVEFEQYF. The CDR3 DNA follows: TGTGCCAGCAGCCATGGCGTTGAATTCGAGCAGTACTTC.

The chain uses TRBV7-9 and TRBJ1-3; D remains ambiguous. CDR1 is SEHNR, CDR2 FQNEAQ, per germline (reference sequence). V was pared by 2 bases and J by 4 bases, with 15 bases between. The CDR3 spans 16 residues. The DNA of the CDR3 is TGTGCCAGCAGCTTATCGGGCGTGGACTCCGGAAACACCATATATTTT. The encoded protein is CASSLSGVDSGNTIYF.